Presented here are 31 T cell receptor beta chains from one specimen sequenced in a study of T-cell reconstitution after alpha-beta-depleted transplantation in children. As it was prepared, the TCRbeta library received unique molecular identifiers. TCRdb reprocessed the PCR reads with MiXCR, giving one entry per CDR3 protein. The top ten hold 0.85% to 1.3% of the sample, which has around 680,000 distinct CDR3 sequences, around 17% seen once. This specimen was PBMCs from the stem cell graft donor, taken from the stem cell graft. These receptors were obtained from a human donor who donated a stem cell graft to a child with acute myeloid leukemia.

This clonotype has at least ten counts. The chain carries TRBV29-1 and TRBJ2-1; TRBD2 aligns across 11 bases. Per the germline V gene, CDR1 is SQVTM and CDR2 is ANQGSEA. The CDR3 consists of 16 residues. The junction had 13 bases not matched to a gene; V was cut back by 5 bases and J by 7 bases. The CDR3 bases are TGCAGCGTTCCGCGTAAACTAGCGGGGGTGATGAATGAGCAGTTCTTC. Translating gives CSVPRKLAGVMNEQFF.

This clonotype showed up just a few times. This rearrangement joins TRBV12-3 or TRBV12-4 to TRBJ1-1; the match to TRBD1 covers 8 bases. Germline trimming cut 7 bases from V and 14 bases from J; bases unmatched to any gene: 18. The CDR3 contains 14 residues. The CDR3 nucleotides read TGTGCCAGCACCCCCGGACAGGGAGGGCCAAGTCTCTTCTTT. Its protein is CASTPGQGGPSLFF.

This clonotype was observed at least ten times. The J gene is TRBJ2-1, the V gene TRBV20-1; D not certain. The CDR3 runs to 14 residues. CDR1 and CDR2 (germline): DFQATT, SNEGSKA (reference sequence). V was cut by 0 bases and J by 9 bases, with 15 bases left in between. CDR3 amino acids: CSARDHGFFGEQFF. The CDR3 DNA reads as TGCAGTGCTAGAGATCACGGGTTCTTCGGTGAGCAGTTCTTC.

This clonotype turned up a few times. This chain links TRBV7-2 with TRBJ2-3; tentatively, D is TRBD1 or TRBD2 (6 bases each). The V end lost 10 bases, the J end lost 1 base, and 18 bases lay between the germline ends. The CDR3 spans 15 residues. Per the germline V gene, CDR1 is SGHTA and CDR2 is FQGNSA. The CDR3 loop reads CATEIGGVGTDTQYF. As DNA, the CDR3 is TGTGCCACCGAAATCGGGGGCGTGGGCACAGATACGCAGTATTTT.

The chain carries TRBV28 and TRBJ2-3; D unclear. Trimming took off 4 bases at V and 7 bases at J, with 9 bases between the two ends. Germline CDR1 reads MDHEN; CDR2 reads SYDVKM. The CDR3 extends over 12 amino acids. This chain's CDR3 is CASSSLGYTQYF. The CDR3 DNA reads as TGTGCCAGCAGTTCCCTCGGATATACGCAGTATTTT. The full variable domain, completed using reference TRBV28 and TRBJ2-3, is DVKVTQSSRYLVKRTGEKVFLECVQDMDHENMFWYRQDPGLGLRLIYFSYDVKMKEKGDIPEGYSVSREKKERFSLILESASTNQTSMYLCASSSLGYTQYFGPGTRLTVL.

This clonotype was detected many times. V and J are TRBV20-1 and TRBJ1-2; D ambiguous. The CDR3 runs 13 residues. The V and J ends lost 4 bases and 3 bases respectively, with 12 bases between them. Germline V gene data show CDR1 as DFQATT and CDR2 as SNEGSKA (reference sequence). In DNA form, the CDR3 reads TGCAGTGCTACCCCGGCGGCCGACTATGGCTACACCTTC. It is translated as CSATPAADYGYTF.

The chain employs TRBV20-1 and TRBJ2-6; D gene unclear. V dropped 1 base and J dropped 3 bases, with 4 bases sitting between them. Germline CDR1 DFQATT, CDR2 SNEGSKA (reference sequence). The CDR3 runs to 13 residues. The CDR3 DNA reads TGCAGTGCTAGAGGACGTGGGGCCAACGTCCTGACTTTC. Its protein product is CSARGRGANVLTF.

This clonotype has a count of ten or more. The chain employs TRBV27 and TRBJ1-1; D is uncertain. This CDR3 is 13 amino acids long. Germline loops: CDR1 MNHEY, CDR2 SMNVEV (reference sequence). V dropped 1 base and J dropped 1 base, with 4 bases sitting between them. CDR3 protein: CASSLYGNTEAFF. CDR3 bases: TGTGCCAGCAGTTTATACGGGAACACTGAAGCTTTCTTT.

In its sample, this clonotype was seen a few times. This sequence joins TRBV12-3 or TRBV12-4 and TRBJ1-1; 7 bases map to TRBD1. The CDR3 contains 15 residues. V dropped 5 bases and J dropped 4; count of bases not matched to a gene: 10. CDR3 sequence reads: CASSPYRGGSTEAFF. CDR3 DNA: TGTGCCAGCAGTCCCTACAGGGGTGGAAGCACTGAAGCTTTCTTT.

This clonotype has at least ten counts. The gene calls are TRBV7-2 and TRBJ1-2; tentatively, D is TRBD1 (5 bases). CDR3 length: 15 residues. In germline, CDR1 is SGHTA, CDR2 FQGNSA. Trimming removed 3 bases at V and 4 bases at J, with 15 bases between. CDR3 in amino acids: CASSLSPPGPYGYTF. The DNA for the CDR3 is TGTGCCAGCAGCTTGTCCCCTCCAGGGCCCTATGGCTACACCTTC.

The rearrangement links TRBV5-1 to TRBJ1-2; D possibly corresponds to TRBD1 (5 bases). The CDR3 extends over 16 amino acids. Germline V lookup: CDR1 SGHRS, CDR2 YFSETQ. V was trimmed by 3 bases and J by 5 bases, leaving 20 bases between them. The CDR3 sequence is CASSSNAKDGGYGYTF. The CDR3 DNA reads as TGCGCCAGCAGCTCCAACGCGAAAGACGGGGGGTATGGCTACACCTTC.

This rearrangement joins TRBV7-3 to TRBJ2-1, with 7 bases matching TRBD2. With 7 bases clipped from V and 0 bases from J, the junction kept 12 bases outside the gene matches. The CDR3 is 17 amino acids. The V gene's germline CDR1 is SGHTA and CDR2 FQGTGA. The CDR3 nucleotides read TGTGCCAGCATCCTAAGGCGCGGGGGTGGCTCCTACAATGAGCAGTTCTTC. Translating it yields CASILRRGGGSYNEQFF.

In its sample, this clonotype was seen a few times. The J gene is TRBJ2-7, the V gene TRBV21-1. TRBV21-1 is a recognized pseudogene. The CDR3 has 14 residues. In DNA, the CDR3 is TGTGCCAGCAGTCCGCCAAACAAGCCCTACGAGCAGTACGTC. Translating gives CASSPPNKPYEQYV.

This clonotype was recorded a few times. The V and J genes are TRBV7-2 and TRBJ1-2; TRBD1 matches 9 bases. The V gene end was trimmed by 5 bases and the J gene end by 8 bases; junction bases not matched to a gene: 12. The length of the CDR3 is 15 residues. The germline CDR1 and CDR2 sequences are SGHTA and FQGNSA. Written as DNA, the CDR3 is TGTGCCAGCAGCAAAAGGACAGGGGCATTGGTAGGCTACACCTTC. Its translation: CASSKRTGALVGYTF.

In regard to this clonotype: The conserved phenylalanine or tryptophan is not found at the CDR3 terminus, so this likely reflects a read error. The DNA is left out, because the CDR3 cannot be placed on it with certainty; the CDR3 is given as TCRdb lists it. The CDR3 spells CASSLGGGWANSL. This chain links TRBV5-7 with TRBJ2-1; the table's D call of TRBD1 was not tested on the DNA. TRBV5-7 is identified as an open reading frame with a role that is uncertain. From its first to its last residue, the CDR3 has 13 amino acids.

The CDR3 is CASSLTLTKTEAFF. The CDR3 coding sequence is TGTGCCAGCAGCTTAACCCTAACTAAAACTGAAGCTTTCTTT. This sequence joins TRBV7-9 and TRBJ1-1, with D uncertain. Germline V CDR1 and CDR2: SEHNR, FQNEAQ (reference sequence). The CDR3 spans 14 residues. V lost 2 bases and J lost 5, with 12 bases in between.

Regarding this clonotype: With a much larger clone just one base away, this may be a read error. The chain uses TRBV6-1 and TRBJ2-1, with D maybe TRBD1 (6 bases). The V gene lost 6 bases and the J gene lost 8 bases, with 17 bases spanning the gap. Germline loops: CDR1 MNHNS, CDR2 SASEGT. The CDR3 runs 14 residues. The CDR3 DNA is TGTGCCAGCAGGGGGATAGGGGGTAGGGATGAGCAGTTCTTC. Protein product: CASRGIGGRDEQFF.

The gene calls are TRBV4-2 and TRBJ1-3; 11 bases align to TRBD1. The germline V gene encodes CDR1 LGHNA and CDR2 YNFKEQ. J lost 7 bases, V lost 0 bases, and 8 bases had no gene match. CDR3 size: 17 residues. The CDR3 bases are TGTGCCAGCAGCCAAGACTACTCGGGACAGGGGGTGAACACCATATATTTT. It translates to CASSQDYSGQGVNTIYF.

In this sample, this clonotype turned up a few times. The chain's CDR3 is CASSQGQGNQPQHF. The CDR3, as DNA: TGCGCCAGCAGCCAAGGACAGGGAAATCAGCCCCAGCATTTT. The chain is built from TRBV4-1 and TRBJ1-5; 7 nucleotides line up with TRBD1. V was pared by 1 base and J by 4 bases, with 1 base of the junction left unmatched. The CDR3 runs 14 residues. From germline, CDR1 is MGHRA and CDR2 YSYEKL.

On this clonotype itself: One base away lies a much larger clone, so this may be a sequencing read error. V usage is TRBV28 and J usage is TRBJ1-1; D call uncertain. Per germline, CDR1 MDHEN and CDR2 SYDVKM. The CDR3 consists of 18 residues. CDR3 in DNA: TGTACCAGCAGTTTATCCATGGCCCTAATAACAGCCGCGACTGAAGCTTTCTTT. Protein sequence: CTSSLSMALITAATEAFF.

This clonotype was detected many times. This rearrangement joins TRBV12-3 or TRBV12-4 to TRBJ1-2; D unclear. The length of the CDR3 is 14 residues. V dropped 3 bases and J dropped 5 bases, with 13 bases sitting between them. The CDR3 DNA reads TGTGCCAGCAGTTTCCGGGGAGCGGGGTATGGCTACACCTTC. Translating gives CASSFRGAGYGYTF.

This clonotype was found a few times. This CDR3 is CASAEGGAWETQYF. The CDR3 DNA sequence: TGCGCCAGCGCCGAAGGAGGGGCGTGGGAGACCCAGTACTTC. The chain recombines TRBV5-1 with TRBJ2-5, with D tentatively TRBD2 (6 bases). V lost 7 bases and J 5 bases, leaving 18 bases between the germline ends. The germline V gene has CDR1 SGHRS and CDR2 YFSETQ. The CDR3 runs to 14 residues.

This clonotype appeared many times. The CDR3 spells CSVLPSSSAGYEQYF. Written as DNA, the CDR3 is TGCAGCGTTCTACCCAGCAGTAGCGCGGGGTACGAGCAGTACTTC. The genes are TRBV29-1 and TRBJ2-7, with D perhaps matching TRBD2 (6 bases). Trimming left V 5 bases short and J 4 bases short, with 21 bases between. From germline, CDR1 is SQVTM and CDR2 ANQGSEA. This CDR3 comprises 15 residues.

The rearrangement uses TRBV7-2 and TRBJ2-3, with D possibly matching TRBD2 (6 bases). Germline lookup yields CDR1 SGHTA and CDR2 FQGNSA. CDR3 size: 20 residues. Trimming left V 0 bases short and J 0 bases short, with 22 bases between. CDR3 in amino acids: CASSLALWAGSHTSTDTQYF. The CDR3 bases are TGTGCCAGCAGCTTAGCGTTGTGGGCGGGGAGCCATACTAGCACAGATACGCAGTATTTT.

This clonotype was seen many times. J is TRBJ2-7 and V is TRBV20-1, with D uncertain. The CDR3 has 13 amino acids. V gave up 1 base and J gave up 2 bases, with 9 bases separating them. The germline CDR1 and CDR2 sequences are DFQATT and SNEGSKA (reference sequence). This CDR3 is CSARGHPTYEQYV. Written as DNA, the CDR3 is TGCAGTGCTAGAGGGCACCCGACCTACGAGCAGTACGTC.

As to this clonotype: This clone may be a read error of a much larger clone one base away. V usage is TRBV29-1 and J usage is TRBJ2-5, with 9 nucleotides matching TRBD1. CDR1 and CDR2 from the germline V gene are SQVTM and ANQGSEA. The CDR3 has 14 amino acids. In DNA form, the CDR3 reads TGCAGCGGAGTAGGGACAGGGCCTAGAGAGCCCCAGTACTTC. Amino acids: CSGVGTGPREPQYF.

The sample holds a few counts of this clonotype. J is TRBJ1-1 and V is TRBV9; no reliable D call. The CDR3 is 13 residues long. Germline CDR1 reads SGDLS; CDR2 reads YYNGEE. The V gene lost 8 bases and the J gene lost 4 bases, with 15 bases spanning the gap. The chain's CDR3 is CASTLGIGTEAFF. In DNA, the CDR3 is TGTGCCAGTACGTTGGGGATAGGCACTGAAGCTTTCTTT. The variable domain in full, with the rest retrieved from reference TRBV9 and TRBJ1-1, is DSGVTQTPKHLITATGQRVTLRCSPRSGDLSVYWYQQSLDQGLQFLIQYYNGEERAKGNILERFSAQQFPDLHSELNLSSLELGDSALYFCASTLGIGTEAFFGQGTRLTVV.

This clonotype has more than one count but fewer than ten. The chain has TRBV28 and TRBJ2-3; 8 nucleotides agree with TRBD2. CDR3 length: 14 residues. Trimming took 6 bases from V and 8 from J; bases not matched to a gene: 10. CDR1 and CDR2 (germline): MDHEN, SYDVKM. The CDR3 bases are TGTGCCAGCAGCCTACCCGGGGGGGTTAGTACGCAGTATTTT. It codes for CASSLPGGVSTQYF.

This clonotype was seen a handful of times. This sequence joins TRBV6-5 and TRBJ2-7, with a possible D match to TRBD1 (6 bases). This CDR3 is built from 13 residues. From germline, CDR1 is MNHEY and CDR2 SVGAGI. The V and J ends lost 0 bases and 5 bases respectively, with 8 bases between them. DNA of the CDR3: TGTGCCAGCAGTTACTCCAGGGGCAACGAGCAGTACTTC. Translation: CASSYSRGNEQYF.

J is TRBJ2-7 and V is TRBV20-1; 7 bases map to TRBD2. The CDR3 is 16 residues long. Trimming removed 1 base from V and 3 bases from J; junction bases left unmatched: 12. Looked up from germline, CDR1 is DFQATT and CDR2 is SNEGSKA (reference sequence). The CDR3 sequence: CSARAPISGVHYEQYF. The CDR3 region has the DNA TGCAGTGCTAGAGCGCCAATCAGCGGGGTTCACTACGAGCAGTACTTC.

The chain employs TRBV29-1 and TRBJ2-3; possibly TRBD1 for D (5 bases). Between the trimmed V and J ends, which lost 2 bases and 3 bases, there was a span of 15 bases. From germline, CDR1 is SQVTM and CDR2 ANQGSEA. This CDR3 is built from 15 residues. The CDR3, as DNA: TGCAGCGTTGAACGGGCAGGGCCCAATACAGATACGCAGTATTTT. Residues: CSVERAGPNTDTQYF.